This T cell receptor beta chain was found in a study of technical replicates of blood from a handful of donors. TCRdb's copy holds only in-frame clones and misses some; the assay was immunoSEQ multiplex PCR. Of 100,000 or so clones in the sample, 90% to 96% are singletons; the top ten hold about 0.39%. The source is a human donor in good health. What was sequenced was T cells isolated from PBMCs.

The CDR3 is CAEDRGAIQYF. CDR3 bases: TGTGCCGAGGACAGGGGAGCGATTCAGTACTTC. The chain uses TRBV30 and TRBJ2-4; 9 nucleotides agree with TRBD1. Per germline, CDR1 GTSNPN and CDR2 SVGIG (reference sequence). The CDR3 spans 11 residues. The V and J ends lost 8 bases and 10 bases, in that order; junction bases with no gene match: 6. Combining the CDR3 with reference TRBV30 and TRBJ2-4 gives the whole variable domain SQTIHQWPATLVQPVGSPLSLECTVEGTSNPNLYWYRQAAGRGLQLLFYSVGIGQISSEVPQNLSASRPQDRQFILSSKKLLLSDSGFYLCAEDRGAIQYFGAGTRLSVL.